Following are 27 T cell receptor beta chains from one sample sequenced in a study of blood T cell repertoires in COVID-19 (dated by TCRdb to about 2020). The receptor library was made with the immunoSEQ multiplex PCR assay. In its TCRdb copy, this immuneACCESS table keeps in-frame sequences only and misses some clones. Where compared with another copy, unresolved V genes explain less than half of these, and the others have no known cause. This sample lists 250,000 to 350,000 clones; 80% to 90% were detected once. The top ten hold under 3.5% of the sample. Sequencing input: peripheral blood. The receptor set was obtained from a woman aged 30 to 39 with active or convalescent COVID-19.

The rearrangement links TRBV6-4 to TRBJ1-2; 9 positions agree with TRBD1. This CDR3 contains 13 residues. J gave up 8 bases and V 4 bases, and 5 bases lay outside the gene matches. Germline V gene sequence: CDR1 MRHNA, CDR2 SNTAGT. CDR3 nucleotides: TGTGCCAGCAGTGTGGGACAGGGCAGCGGCTACACCTTC. Residues: CASSVGQGSGYTF.

V is TRBV30 and J is TRBJ1-6, with D possibly TRBD1 on 5 matching bases. Germline V gives CDR1 GTSNPN, CDR2 SVGIG (reference sequence). The ends were cut back, 3 bases at V and 6 bases at J, with 21 bases in the middle. The CDR3 extends over 17 amino acids. The CDR3 loop reads CAWRRLKQAGGNSPLHF. The CDR3 DNA follows: TGTGCCTGGAGGAGATTAAAGCAGGCGGGGGGTAATTCACCCCTCCACTTT.

This chain links TRBV5-1 with TRBJ2-1; D perhaps matches TRBD2 (6 bases). In germline, CDR1 is SGHRS, CDR2 YFSETQ. Trimming stripped 2 bases from V and 9 bases from J, with 15 bases between. The CDR3 covers 14 residues. DNA of the CDR3: TGCGCCAGCAGCTTTACCACAGGAGGGAGTGAGCAGTTCTTC. This gives the protein CASSFTTGGSEQFF.

The rearrangement uses TRBV15 and TRBJ2-3, with TRBD2 identical over 10 bases. The length of the CDR3 is 16 residues. Germline-derived CDR1 and CDR2 are LNHNV and YYDKDF (reference sequence). Trimming cost V 3 bases and J 0 bases; bases outside gene matches: 3. The CDR3 DNA reads TGTGCCACCAGCAGGGGACTAGCGAAGAGCACAGATACGCAGTATTTT. Translating it yields CATSRGLAKSTDTQYF. Using reference TRBV15 and TRBJ2-3 for the parts outside the CDR3, the full variable domain is DAMVIQNPRYQVTQFGKPVTLSCSQTLNHNVMYWYQQKSSQAPKLLFHYYDKDFNNEADTPDNFQSRRPNTSFCFLDIRSPGLGDTAMYLCATSRGLAKSTDTQYFGPGTRLTVL.

The chain employs TRBV3-1 (or the pseudogene TRBV3-2) and TRBJ2-1, with D possibly TRBD1 on 6 matching bases. This CDR3 has 13 amino acids. Germline lookup yields CDR1 LGHDT and CDR2 YNNKEL (reference sequence). V was trimmed by 0 bases and J by 9 bases, leaving 9 bases between them. CDR3 residues: CASSQDGGSEQFF. CDR3 nucleotide sequence: TGTGCCAGCAGCCAAGATGGGGGCAGTGAGCAGTTCTTC.

The chain employs TRBV28 and TRBJ1-1, with D possibly matching TRBD1 (6 bases). Germline V gene data show CDR1 as MDHEN and CDR2 as SYDVKM. This CDR3 has 13 amino acids. V dropped 6 bases and J dropped 4 bases, with 12 bases sitting between them. CDR3 nucleotides: TGTGCCAGCAGACGGGACATGGTCACTGAAGCTTTCTTT. Protein product: CASRRDMVTEAFF.

This sequence joins TRBV19 and TRBJ1-1; TRBD1 agrees at 8 bases. The V segment lost 5 bases and the J segment 0 bases; nucleotides outside the gene matches: 14. Germline V lookup: CDR1 LNHDA, CDR2 SQIVND (reference sequence). The CDR3 is made up of 18 amino acids. CDR3 DNA sequence: TGTGCCAGTAGTGAAGGGAGGACAGGGATTTCTCTGAACACTGAAGCTTTCTTT. This codes for CASSEGRTGISLNTEAFF.

The V and J genes are TRBV6-5 and TRBJ2-5; D may be TRBD1 (5 bases). This CDR3 contains 14 residues. The V gene's germline CDR1 is MNHEY and CDR2 SVGAGI. Trimming cost V 8 bases and J 1 base, with 14 bases left between them. The CDR3 DNA follows: TGTGCCAGCTATGCAGGGCAGTTCCAAGAGACCCAGTACTTC. Translation gives CASYAGQFQETQYF.

A remark on this clone: The junction departs from the called germline gene at one end, perhaps through a read error. The chain carries TRBV6-2 or TRBV6-3 and TRBJ2-6; 9 positions match TRBD2. CDR3 length equals 16 residues. The germline V gene has CDR1 MNHEY and CDR2 SVGEGT. CDR3 residues: CATSFRGGAGANVLTF. DNA of the CDR3: TGCGCCACCAGTTTTCGCGGGGGGGCCGGGGCCAACGTCCTGACTTTC.

J is TRBJ1-1 and V is TRBV15; the match to TRBD1 covers 8 bases. This CDR3 spans 17 amino acids. The V gene's germline CDR1 is LNHNV and CDR2 YYDKDF (reference sequence). Trimming took 0 bases from V and 5 from J; bases not matched to a gene: 11. Here the CDR3 reads CATSREGTGGKRTEAFF. In DNA, the CDR3 is TGTGCCACCAGCAGAGAAGGGACAGGAGGGAAAAGGACTGAAGCTTTCTTT.

The chain combines TRBV5-1 with TRBJ2-6, with D tentatively TRBD2 (5 bases). Per germline, CDR1 SGHRS and CDR2 YFSETQ. The V and J ends lost 0 bases and 0 bases respectively, with 13 bases between them. The CDR3 consists of 18 residues. CDR3 nucleotides: TGCGCCAGCAGCTTGGCCGGGGAGAACCTCTCTGGGGCCAACGTCCTGACTTTC. Encoded protein: CASSLAGENLSGANVLTF. Filled out from reference TRBV5-1 and TRBJ2-6, the complete variable domain reads KAGVTQTPRYLIKTRGQQVTLSCSPISGHRSVSWYQQTPGQGLQFLFEYFSETQRNKGNFPGRFSGRQFSNSRSEMNVSTLELGDSALYLCASSLAGENLSGANVLTFGAGSRLTVL.

The DNA of the CDR3 is TGTGCCAGTAGTATAGGCTCGGGCAGGGGGCTCTTCACAGATACGCAGTATTTT. Its protein product is CASSIGSGRGLFTDTQYF. The chain recombines TRBV19 with TRBJ2-3; 8 bases line up with TRBD1. This CDR3 comprises 18 residues. The junction had 11 bases not matched to a gene; V was cut back by 1 base and J by 2 bases. Germline V gene data show CDR1 as LNHDA and CDR2 as SQIVND (reference sequence).

This clone was recorded a few times. The V and J genes are TRBV18 and TRBJ2-7; the match to TRBD1 covers 10 bases. V shed 3 bases and J 7 bases; nucleotides not matched to a gene: 9. This CDR3 comprises 15 residues. The germline gives CDR1 KGHSH, CDR2 LQKENI. CDR3 protein: CASSPQGQGTGEQYF. DNA for the CDR3: TGTGCCAGCTCACCTCAGGGACAGGGGACCGGGGAGCAGTACTTC.

V gene TRBV28 combines with J gene TRBJ1-1; 7 bases are shared with TRBD1. CDR3 length: 15 amino acids. J lost 2 bases, V lost 3 bases, and 6 bases had no gene match. Germline loops: CDR1 MDHEN, CDR2 SYDVKM. CDR3 sequence: CASSFKGGGNTEAFF. The CDR3 DNA is TGTGCCAGCAGTTTTAAAGGGGGCGGAAACACTGAAGCTTTCTTT.

J is TRBJ2-7 and V is TRBV18; 8 bases match TRBD1. CDR1 and CDR2 from the germline V gene are KGHSH and LQKENI. This CDR3 is 15 amino acids long. The trim removed 3 bases at V and 1 base at J, leaving 5 bases unmatched. The CDR3 spells CASSPRTGTSYEQYF. CDR3 DNA: TGTGCCAGCTCACCGCGGACAGGGACGTCCTACGAGCAGTACTTC.

By its share, this clone is medium-sized (0.01 to 0.1%). Other DNA sequences within the sample encode an identical CDR3. This sequence joins TRBV27 and TRBJ1-2; a weak D match, TRBD1 (5 bases). Trimming cost V 2 bases and J 2 bases, with 9 bases left between them. CDR3 size: 14 residues. Per germline, CDR1 MNHEY and CDR2 SMNVEV (reference sequence). The CDR3 coding sequence is TGTGCCAGCAGTTTACAGGGAGGGAACTATGGCTACACCTTC. It specifies CASSLQGGNYGYTF.

This CDR3 reads CASSYRQGTGKGYTF. Here the CDR3 DNA reads TGCGCCAGCAGCTACCGACAGGGGACGGGCAAGGGCTACACCTTC. This chain joins TRBV5-1 and TRBJ1-2, with 8 bases that match TRBD1. V gave up 3 bases and J gave up 8 bases; unmatched junction bases: 12. The CDR3 is made up of 15 amino acids. In germline, CDR1 is SGHRS, CDR2 YFSETQ.

The CDR3 bases are TGTGCCTTAAAAGGAGCGGGGGCGGCAGGAGGCTACACCTTC. Protein product: CALKGAGAAGGYTF. The chain recombines TRBV30 with TRBJ1-2; D perhaps matches TRBD1 (6 bases). V dropped 7 bases and J dropped 8 bases, with 23 bases sitting between them. CDR3 length: 14 amino acids. Per germline, CDR1 GTSNPN and CDR2 SVGIG (reference sequence).

The chain recombines TRBV9 with TRBJ2-3, with D hard to call. There are 12 residues in the CDR3. Germline lookup yields CDR1 SGDLS and CDR2 YYNGEE. V gave up 0 bases and J gave up 9 bases, with 8 bases separating them. In DNA, the CDR3 is TGTGCCAGCAGCGTAGGGGCCGGAACGCAGTATTTT. Translation gives CASSVGAGTQYF.

The CDR3 is CASRGGGGAVGELFF. For the CDR3, the DNA is TGCGCCAGCAGAGGCGGCGGGGGGGCCGTCGGGGAGCTGTTTTTT. This rearrangement joins TRBV5-1 to TRBJ2-2, with 9 bases matching TRBD2. V was pared by 5 bases and J by 7 bases, with 9 bases of the junction left unmatched. The CDR3 contains 15 residues. Germline CDR1 and CDR2: SGHRS and YFSETQ.

This clone was observed a few times. V usage is TRBV28 and J usage is TRBJ2-5; D might be TRBD1 (8 bases). From germline, CDR1 is MDHEN and CDR2 SYDVKM. This CDR3 is 15 amino acids long. V was cut by 7 bases and J by 4 bases, with 19 bases left in between. The CDR3 DNA reads TGTGCCAGCACCACTTTAACAGGGGGGGGAGAGACCCAGTACTTC. This codes for CASTTLTGGGETQYF.

The chain links TRBV5-1 to TRBJ2-3; 8 nucleotides agree with TRBD2. The CDR3 contains 17 residues. Trimming took 0 bases from V and 1 from J; bases not matched to a gene: 7. Germline V gives CDR1 SGHRS, CDR2 YFSETQ. For the CDR3, the DNA is TGCGCCAGCAGCTTGGTGCCAGCGGGGGCCGGCACAGATACGCAGTATTTT. It translates to CASSLVPAGAGTDTQYF.

CDR3 DNA sequence: TGTGCCAGCTCACCAACGACAGGGACTGAAGCTTTCTTT. Translating it yields CASSPTTGTEAFF. The rearrangement joins TRBV18 to TRBJ1-1; 7 nucleotides line up with TRBD1. Germline values: CDR1 KGHSH, CDR2 LQKENI. This CDR3 contains 13 residues. V shed 2 bases, J shed 5 bases, and the junction held 2 bases outside the gene matches. The full variable domain, completed using reference TRBV18 and TRBJ1-1, is NAGVMQNPRHLVRRRGQEARLRCSPMKGHSHVYWYRQLPEEGLKFMVYLQKENIIDESGMPKERFSAEFPKEGPSILRIQQVVRGDSAAYFCASSPTTGTEAFFGQGTRLTVV.

This clone showed up just once. The rearrangement links TRBV4-3 to TRBJ2-1; possible D gene TRBD1, 6 bases. CDR1 is LGHNA, CDR2 YSLEER, per germline. The CDR3 is 17 amino acids. V dropped 4 bases and J dropped 8 bases, with 24 bases sitting between them. In DNA form, the CDR3 reads TGCGCCAGCAGCCGAGACCTGGGGCAGGGGAGTAACTATGAGCAGTTCTTC. As protein: CASSRDLGQGSNYEQFF.

The CDR3, as DNA: TGTGCCAGCCGCGGAGGGACTTGGACTGAAGCTTTCTTT. Translating gives CASRGGTWTEAFF. The chain employs TRBV27 and TRBJ1-1; a weak D match, TRBD1 (5 bases). Looked up from germline, CDR1 is MNHEY and CDR2 is SMNVEV (reference sequence). The CDR3 consists of 13 residues. V was trimmed by 8 bases and J by 5 bases, leaving 15 bases between them.

Here the CDR3 reads CASSMMGGSNTEAFF. In DNA form, the CDR3 reads TGTGCCAGCAGCATGATGGGAGGGTCGAACACTGAAGCTTTCTTT. The chain carries TRBV7-9 and TRBJ1-1, with D unresolved. Germline loops: CDR1 SEHNR, CDR2 FQNEAQ (reference sequence). The CDR3 consists of 15 residues. V was shortened by 5 bases and J by 1 base, with 14 bases between the two germline ends.

In its sample, this clone was seen many times. The chain links TRBV7-9 to TRBJ2-3, with D uncertain. The germline V gene encodes CDR1 SEHNR and CDR2 FQNEAQ (reference sequence). CDR3 length: 11 residues. With 4 bases removed from V and 4 bases from J, the gap between germline ends came to 3 bases. The CDR3 is CASSSSDTQYF. Here the CDR3 DNA reads TGTGCCAGCAGCTCGTCAGATACGCAGTATTTT.